These 13 T cell receptor beta chains came from one sample sequenced in a study of T cells in localized non-small cell lung cancer. Data came from immunoSEQ multiplex PCR; TCRdb stores just in-frame clones and leaves some out. The sample carries approximately 41,000 clones, about 88% recorded once. The sample consisted of peripheral blood, taken before any cancer treatment. These receptors originate from a woman aged 18 to 49 with stage III lung adenocarcinoma.

The chain joins TRBV11-2 to TRBJ2-1; weak D call: TRBD2 (5 bases). Germline CDR1 SGHAT, CDR2 FQNNGV. This CDR3 has 16 amino acids. V lost 3 bases and J 0 bases, leaving 12 bases between the germline ends. CDR3 DNA sequence: TGTGCCAGCAGCTTTGGAGCAACTAGCTCCTACAATGAGCAGTTCTTC. The encoded protein is CASSFGATSSYNEQFF.

The chain joins TRBV11-2 to TRBJ2-5; a possible D gene is TRBD2 (5 bases). The CDR3 totals 13 residues. Trimming pared 1 base from V and 5 bases from J, leaving 8 bases between. Per germline, CDR1 SGHAT and CDR2 FQNNGV. The CDR3 loop is CASSLVRGETQYF. CDR3 coding DNA: TGTGCCAGCAGCTTAGTAAGAGGGGAGACCCAGTACTTC.

V gene TRBV25-1 combines with J gene TRBJ1-3; the D is unclear. The CDR3 contains 10 residues. Trimming stripped 11 bases from V and 8 bases from J, with 10 bases between. Germline V gene data show CDR1 as MGHDK and CDR2 as SYGVNS. The CDR3 DNA reads TGTGCCTCAGGACGGGACACCATATATTTT. This translates into CASGRDTIYF.

The chain links TRBV5-1 to TRBJ2-1, with D maybe TRBD1 (7 bases). The CDR3 contains 16 residues. Trimming cost V 0 bases and J 2 bases, with 12 bases left between them. Germline V lookup: CDR1 SGHRS, CDR2 YFSETQ. Here the CDR3 DNA reads TGCGCCAGCAGCTTGGGGCCAGGGGGGCCCTACAATGAGCAGTTCTTC. Translated: CASSLGPGGPYNEQFF.

The genes are TRBV2 and TRBJ2-2; TRBD2 matches 8 bases. CDR1 is SNHLY, CDR2 FYNNEI, per germline. The CDR3 loop spans 14 amino acids. Germline trimming cut 8 bases from V and 5 bases from J; bases unmatched to any gene: 7. The CDR3 region has the DNA TGTGCCAGCTTTCGGGGGGGCCGGACCGGGGAGCTGTTTTTT. Encoded protein: CASFRGGRTGELFF.

The CDR3 protein is CASSSLAGGPTDTQYF. The CDR3 DNA sequence: TGTGCCAGCAGTTCACTAGCGGGGGGCCCCACAGATACGCAGTATTTT. The gene calls are TRBV9 and TRBJ2-3, with TRBD2 matching over 12 bases. Germline trimming cut 5 bases from V and 2 bases from J; bases unmatched to any gene: 6. Germline lookup yields CDR1 SGDLS and CDR2 YYNGEE. The CDR3 totals 16 residues.

The J gene is TRBJ1-2, the V gene TRBV6-1; 7 bases fit TRBD1. The germline V gene has CDR1 MNHNS and CDR2 SASEGT. V lost 2 bases, J lost 2 bases, and 5 bases stayed unmatched. There are 15 residues in the CDR3. DNA of the CDR3: TGTGCCAGCAGTGAATGGGACAGTCCAAACTATGGCTACACCTTC. It specifies CASSEWDSPNYGYTF.

J is TRBJ1-5 and V is TRBV29-1, with TRBD1 matching 10 bases. Germline lookup yields CDR1 SQVTM and CDR2 ANQGSEA. V lost 3 bases, J lost 7 bases, and 6 bases stayed unmatched. The CDR3 covers 14 residues. The CDR3 DNA is TGCAGCGTTGAGGAAGGACAGGGGGGGCAGCCCCAGCATTTT. This encodes CSVEEGQGGQPQHF. Combining the CDR3 with reference TRBV29-1 and TRBJ1-5 gives the whole variable domain SAVISQKPSRDICQRGTSLTIQCQVDSQVTMMFWYRQQPGQSLTLIATANQGSEATYESGFVIDKFPISRPNLTFSTLTVSNMSPEDSSIYLCSVEEGQGGQPQHFGDGTRLSIL.

This rearrangement joins TRBV6-6 to TRBJ2-2; D not certain. CDR1 is MNHNY and CDR2 is SVGAGI in the germline V gene (reference sequence). CDR3 length: 16 residues. V was clipped by 1 base and J by 1 base, with 10 bases between them. This CDR3 is CASSYYRVENTGELFF. The CDR3 DNA reads as TGTGCCAGCAGTTACTATAGGGTTGAGAACACCGGGGAGCTGTTTTTT.

The chain couples TRBV7-2 to TRBJ1-1; 7 bases map to TRBD1. This CDR3 spans 15 amino acids. Germline-derived CDR1 and CDR2 are SGHTA and FQGNSA. Germline trimming cut 1 base from V and 5 bases from J; bases unmatched to any gene: 7. CDR3 amino acids: CASSLEKGARTEAFF. The DNA for the CDR3 is TGTGCCAGCAGCTTAGAAAAGGGGGCGCGGACTGAAGCTTTCTTT.

V and J are TRBV7-9 and TRBJ1-2, with D possibly TRBD1 on 5 matching bases. CDR1 and CDR2 from the germline V gene are SEHNR and FQNEAQ (reference sequence). V lost 2 bases to trimming and J lost 1 base, with 8 bases between them. The CDR3 has 14 amino acids. The CDR3 loop is CASSLSRDNYGYTF. As DNA, the CDR3 is TGTGCCAGCAGCTTATCCAGGGATAACTATGGCTACACCTTC.

This chain links TRBV27 with TRBJ1-1, with D possibly being TRBD1 (6 bases). CDR1 is MNHEY and CDR2 is SMNVEV in the germline V gene (reference sequence). Trimming cost V 5 bases and J 0 bases, with 7 bases left between them. This CDR3 has 13 amino acids. CDR3 region: CASSQGMNTEAFF. The CDR3 DNA reads TGTGCCAGCAGTCAGGGGATGAACACTGAAGCTTTCTTT.

This clone occurred a few times. V and J are TRBV6-5 and TRBJ2-6; no definite D call. This CDR3 has 13 amino acids. Germline CDR1 MNHEY, CDR2 SVGAGI. Trimming removed 5 bases from V and 0 bases from J, with 2 bases in between. The CDR3 here is CASSVSGANVLTF. CDR3 DNA: TGTGCCAGCAGTGTCTCTGGGGCCAACGTCCTGACTTTC.